This T cell receptor (beta chain) was captured in a study of cytomegalovirus exposure and HLA in healthy donors (dated by TCRdb to the late 2010s). Broadly, across the study: In an earlier analysis of under 600 of the donors, approximately 260 Gb of sequence data and 117 million unique TCR beta sequences from roughly 180 million T cells were reported. Roughly 290 gigabases of sequencing data and tens of millions of unique TCR sequences made up an early release that covered 500 to 700 HLA-typed donors. Among the roughly 390 genotyped donors, under 90% belonged to the genetic ancestry cluster associated with self-reported Caucasian donors. The aim of the study was to test whether cataloging public T cell receptors could identify signatures of past pathogen exposure. Using immunosequencing, the study profiled T cell repertoires from about 620 subjects and related those repertoires to cytomegalovirus serostatus. A separate validation cohort of over a hundred different subjects was used in addition to the roughly 700-subject first cohort. To predict cytomegalovirus infection status, the study combined high-throughput TCR immunosequencing, statistical association of individual TCRs with disease status, and machine learning. In a later analysis, previously published TCR beta repertoires from several hundred donors were re-analyzed and high-resolution HLA genotyping was added so that TCR occurrence patterns could be studied. In the later analysis, no new phenotypic data were used to find candidate immune exposures; instead, reliance was placed on TCR beta sequences and their occurrence across donors. An earlier analysis of approximately 500 of the donors applied high-throughput TCR beta sequencing to assess whether each TCR beta V gene segment acted as functional or pseudogenic. Donor age, sex, ethnicity and CMV serostatus were collected together with the repertoire data. In a later genetic analysis, genome-wide SNP genotypes for about three fifths of the roughly 670 donors were used, and that subset was treated as a discovery cohort. Every repertoire in the discovery cohort had been generated on one and the same sequencing platform. Both class I and class II loci were covered by HLA typing, at four-digit resolution. Typing coverage varied by locus: about 629-640 donors for A, B, C, DRB1 and DQB1; 500 to 550 for DQA1; 600 to 610 for DPA1; 400 to 480 for DPB1. A handful of DR-DQ haplotypes were handled as single units for association and clustering because linkage in the cohort was strong. Across around 400 genotyped donors of the cohort, an average of roughly 250,000 unique TCR beta nucleotide sequences per donor were sequenced, and 15% to 20% of those sequences were non-productive.

The investigation overall reported the following: Several of the top co-occurrence clusters appeared to be linked to parvovirus B19, influenza, CMV and Epstein-Barr virus, according to a later analysis. In a later analysis, the rate of TCR association differed among HLA loci, with DRB1 alleles having the most associated TCRs and HLA-C alleles having the fewest. When HLA alleles, especially DR and DQ, strongly co-occurred, TCR associations were difficult to assign to individual alleles. A later genetic analysis associated a missense DCLRE1C variant with V-gene and J-gene trimming of TCR beta chains, and an independent cohort replicated the association. In a later analysis, HLA-associated TCR beta chains showed more clonal expansion and lower generation probabilities than non-associated chains that were equally common. Because HLA typing was missing for some donors at each locus, association tests included only the typed subset. According to a later genetic analysis, donors in an Asian-associated ancestry cluster had fewer N-insertions in productive TCRs than the roughly 660-donor mean. In the study, 150 to 200 TCR beta chains were listed as associated with cytomegalovirus. Specific HLA alleles were associated with about 17,000 TCR beta sequences at a false discovery rate of 0.05 in a later analysis. In this cohort, only TCR beta chains were sequenced, and detectable features were limited by the absence of alpha or paired-chain data. In an earlier analysis of 587 of the donors, most TCR beta V segments were observed in productive rearrangements about 90% or about 30% of the time, broadly matching IMGT annotations. CMV serostatus was the only immune exposure information available for the cohort. The classifier was reported to diagnose cytomegalovirus status with high specificity and sensitivity in both the original and validation cohorts. A group of highly shared sequence variants was considered likely to be a technical artifact of the sequencing pipeline. Presence/absence analyses assumed roughly uniform sequencing depth across donors, an assumption that may not hold. A further reported finding was that TCR beta sequences accurately predicted the HLA-A and HLA-B alleles for most subjects in the first cohort. While some public TCRs were present in many individuals, most TCR sequences turned up only very rarely across donors. Linkage disequilibrium might explain the correlated functional status among segregating V segments, but an unknown experimental factor could not be excluded. Most CMV-associated TCR beta chains appeared to be HLA-restricted in a later analysis, and the HLA associations seemed to be driven largely by CMV exposure. Roughly 15 rarely observed V segments, including chromosome 9 orphons, were excluded from the earlier analysis of just under 600 of the donors because counts were too low. According to the authors, the approach could potentially be generalized to other disease states and immunological phenotypes. A few of the identified cytomegalovirus-associated TCR beta chains were confirmed in vitro to be specific for cytomegalovirus antigens.

The cohort was made up of around 720 healthy bone marrow donors. Cohort members were all nominally healthy when sampled, although unrecorded immune exposures were likely present. The donor was CMV seropositive and was included in the group of some 290 seropositive cohort members. Every donor gave a peripheral blood sample, and the peripheral blood mononuclear cells from that sample were used for TCR beta sequencing. The Qiagen DNeasy Blood Extraction Kit was used to extract genomic DNA from the blood cell samples. Library preparation was by the immunoSEQ multiplex PCR assay. A mixture of 60 forward primers for TCR Vbeta segments and 13 reverse primers for TCR Jbeta segments was used in the multiplex PCR. Amplification of the CDR3 region of rearranged TCR beta genes was performed with a multiplex PCR assay on genomic DNA. The Illumina HiSeq System was used to sequence the amplified TCR beta libraries as 87-base-pair reads. The paper's processing steps were these. Across the 500 to 750 repertoires, a later analysis counted tens of millions of unique TCR beta chains, around 11 million of which were shared by at least two donors. Raw reads were error-corrected and collapsed into unique sequences with a nearest-neighbor algorithm that merged closely related sequences to remove PCR and sequencing errors. V, D and J gene segments were assigned by aligning CDR3 sequences to IMGT reference sequences. For a sequence to be retained, at least a six-nucleotide match to both a V gene segment and a J gene segment was required. Rearrangements were called productive when the CDR3 lacked stop codons and stayed in frame with V and J; all others were non-productive. Following IMGT convention, CDR3 was defined as the stretch from the second conserved V-encoded cysteine up to the conserved J-encoded phenylalanine. The earlier analysis of 587 of the donors excluded sequences that lacked an unambiguous match to a single V gene segment. In an earlier analysis of 587 of the donors, a V segment was called functional when productive rearrangements were above 56.7%, and segregating when the standard deviation between donors exceeded 5%. A statistical classification framework was built for diagnosing cytomegalovirus status from the catalog of TCR beta chain sequences. In a later analysis, V and J genes were assigned by comparing TCR nucleotide sequences against IMGT/GENE-DB human TR gene sequences. In a later analysis, CDR3 sequences and most-parsimonious VDJ recombination scenarios were assigned using the TCRdist pipeline. In a later analysis, each TCR beta chain was defined by its CDR3 amino acid sequence together with its V-gene family, and reads lacking a unique V-gene family were excluded. To address suspected cross-contamination and a sequencing artifact, a later analysis removed a few hundred highly shared, low-generation-probability nucleotide sequences. A later analysis calculated a clonal expansion index for each public chain from normalized within-repertoire ranks of inferred template counts. In a later analysis, generation probabilities were computed using a VDJ recombination model fitted to out-of-frame rearrangements, and the results were checked against IGoR. A later analysis scored TCR-TCR, TCR-HLA and TCR-CMV co-occurrence with hypergeometric tests, applying a repertoire-size bias correction to TCR pairs. A later analysis estimated false discovery rates by permuting HLA or CMV assignments 20 times. In a later analysis, co-occurring TCRs were grouped using DBSCAN, and TCRdist sequence similarity was added for clustering within HLA-allele-positive subsets. Repertoires with fewer than 30,000 or more than 120,000 public chains, plus five repertoires with anomalous nucleotide sharing, were excluded from co-occurrence clustering. TCRdb took this table from immuneACCESS and kept in-frame rearrangements with V and J called. Such tables lack part of the clones; where checked against another copy, unresolved V genes explain under half of the gap, and the rest is unexplained. V, J and clone size were drawn from that table, and D and trimming were deduced from the DNA. The sample includes about 90,000 clones, with about three fifths observed a single time. Around 5.5% of the sample goes to the ten largest clones.

About this clone: What antigen it recognizes has not been identified. No much larger clone is present one base from it, and per-base qualities are unavailable.

The sequence was obtained from a woman aged 30 to 39 in good health and CMV-seropositive. The sample taken for sequencing was PBMCs.

The nucleotide sequence is given as TGTGCCAGCAGCATGACAGGGGCTGAGCAGTACTTC. Its coded protein is CASSMTGAEQYF. The receptor chain draws on TRBV5-4 and TRBJ2-7, and TRBD1 aligns with 8 junction nucleotides. Clipping removes 4 bases from V and 7 bases from J, with 4 as the unmatched junction base count. The CDR3 covers 12 residues, taking in both the cysteine and the phenylalanine. The retained sequence is limited to the CDR3, 36 bases, with the frame set at the first base. Sequences SGHNT (CDR1) and YYREEE (CDR2) are obtained from the germline V gene (reference sequence).